Presented here are 19 T cell receptor beta chains from one specimen sequenced in a study of T cells after yellow fever vaccination. TCRdb passed the 5' RACE reads through MiXCR, listing each CDR3 protein once. This sample has 300,000 or so distinct CDR3 sequences, with roughly 8.6% found just once. Sequencing was performed on PBMCs, taken roughly 47 days after the first yellow fever vaccination. The receptors come from a man younger than 35 who received the YFV17D yellow fever vaccine.

V is TRBV6-5 and J is TRBJ1-3; D unresolved. CDR1 is MNHEY and CDR2 is SVGAGI in the germline V gene. CDR3 size: 14 residues. The V and J ends lost 7 bases and 3 bases respectively, with 13 bases between them. The CDR3: CASNTPGSGNTIYF. Written as DNA, the CDR3 is TGTGCCAGCAACACGCCGGGGAGTGGAAACACCATATATTTT.

The chain is built from TRBV19 and TRBJ2-1; 7 bases map to TRBD2. J was trimmed by 15 bases and V by 7 bases; bases with no gene match: 15. CDR1 and CDR2 from the germline V gene are LNHDA and SQIVND (reference sequence). The length of the CDR3 is 13 residues. Written as DNA, the CDR3 is TGTGCCAGTACCCCCCAGCGGGGACCCTCGACGTTCTTC. Translated: CASTPQRGPSTFF.

This sequence joins TRBV12-3 or TRBV12-4 and TRBJ1-4; no reliable D call. This CDR3 has 13 residues. Trimming pared 8 bases from V and 10 bases from J, leaving 17 bases between. The CDR3 region is CASRTELEGKLFF. As DNA, the CDR3 is TGTGCCAGCCGGACTGAACTTGAGGGAAAACTGTTTTTT.

This chain connects TRBV7-2 to TRBJ2-7; TRBD2 aligns across 10 bases. The junction had 10 bases not matched to a gene; V was cut back by 5 bases and J by 3 bases. Looked up from germline, CDR1 is SGHTA and CDR2 is FQGNSA. CDR3 length: 16 residues. The CDR3 nucleotides are TGTGCCAGCAGCCCACAACTAGCGGGGTTGGTCTACGAGCAGTACTTC. The encoded protein is CASSPQLAGLVYEQYF. The complete variable domain, with remaining parts taken from reference TRBV7-2 and TRBJ2-7, reads GAGVSQSPSNKVTEKGKDVELRCDPISGHTALYWYRQSLGQGLEFLIYFQGNSAPDKSGLPSDRFSAERTGGSVSTLTIQRTQQEDSAVYLCASSPQLAGLVYEQYFGPGTRLTVT.

The chain has TRBV7-9 and TRBJ2-2, with 7 positions matching TRBD1. This CDR3 is built from 15 residues. J lost 2 bases, V lost 5 bases, and 5 bases had no gene match. Germline CDR1 is SEHNR and CDR2 is FQNEAQ (reference sequence). The CDR3 coding sequence is TGTGCCAGCAGCCCGGACAGGCGCAACACCGGGGAGCTGTTTTTT. Translation gives CASSPDRRNTGELFF.

The chain recombines TRBV19 with TRBJ2-2; D uncertain. The CDR3 covers 16 residues. Trimming shortened V by 0 bases and J by 0 bases, and 8 bases separated the two germline ends. The germline gives CDR1 LNHDA, CDR2 SQIVND (reference sequence). CDR3 sequence: CASSIEGDANTGELFF. The CDR3 DNA follows: TGTGCCAGTAGTATAGAAGGCGACGCGAACACCGGGGAGCTGTTTTTT.

The rearrangement links TRBV15 to TRBJ2-7; maybe TRBD1 (5 bases). Trimming removed 1 base at V and 5 bases at J, with 18 bases between. Germline lookup yields CDR1 LNHNV and CDR2 YYDKDF (reference sequence). The CDR3 loop spans 16 amino acids. For the CDR3, the DNA is TGTGCCACCAGCAGAGCGATGGTGAACAGGTCCCACGAGCAGTACTTC. Its translation: CATSRAMVNRSHEQYF.

The genes are TRBV5-1 and TRBJ1-6; D remains ambiguous. Germline V lookup: CDR1 SGHRS, CDR2 YFSETQ. The V gene lost 4 bases and the J gene lost 9 bases, with 23 bases spanning the gap. There are 17 residues in the CDR3. The chain's CDR3 is CASSPTAGILIGSPLHF. CDR3 nucleotide sequence: TGCGCCAGCAGCCCAACGGCGGGGATTTTAATCGGTTCACCCCTCCACTTT.

The chain has TRBV7-9 and TRBJ2-4, with D unclear. This CDR3 region has 14 residues. Trimming removed 5 bases at V and 2 bases at J, with 10 bases between. Germline V CDR1 and CDR2: SEHNR, FQNEAQ (reference sequence). The CDR3 coding sequence is TGTGCCAGCAGCCCACAGTCAACCAAAAACATTCAGTACTTC. This sequence encodes CASSPQSTKNIQYF.

The table lists this clonotype with a few counts. V is TRBV9 and J is TRBJ1-5, with D possibly being TRBD1 (6 bases). The V end was cut by 0 bases, the J end by 6 bases, with 10 bases between. The CDR3 is 14 amino acids. Germline CDR1 and CDR2: SGDLS and YYNGEE. CDR3: CASSVDGGLQPQHF. For the CDR3, the DNA is TGTGCCAGCAGCGTAGACGGGGGCCTTCAGCCCCAGCATTTT.

This clonotype appeared a few times. The chain couples TRBV20-1 to TRBJ2-7, with D tentatively TRBD2 (6 bases). CDR1 and CDR2 from the germline V gene are DFQATT and SNEGSKA (reference sequence). The ends were cut back, 6 bases at V and 5 bases at J, with 20 bases in the middle. This CDR3 contains 14 residues. CDR3 amino acids: CSADWAGRRNEQYF. The CDR3 DNA reads as TGCAGTGCCGATTGGGCAGGGAGGAGAAACGAGCAGTACTTC.

The rearrangement uses TRBV7-9 and TRBJ2-1, with 13 bases that match TRBD2. CDR1 and CDR2 (germline): SEHNR, FQNEAQ (reference sequence). With V trimmed by 5 bases and J by 9 bases, 7 bases remained unmatched. The CDR3 length is 15 residues. CDR3 DNA sequence: TGTGCCAGCAGCCTAACTAGCGGGGGGGCCTTTGAGCAGTTCTTC. Translating gives CASSLTSGGAFEQFF.

The chain employs TRBV19 and TRBJ2-5; 10 bases agree with TRBD2. Trimming at V came to 3 bases and at J to 3 bases, leaving 10 bases not matched to a gene. This CDR3 has 17 amino acids. Germline V gene sequence: CDR1 LNHDA, CDR2 SQIVND (reference sequence). CDR3 amino acids: CASSIRLRSGGEETQYF. The CDR3 DNA follows: TGTGCCAGTAGTATTAGGCTGCGGAGCGGGGGGGAAGAGACCCAGTACTTC.

In its sample, this clonotype was seen many times. The chain joins TRBV5-1 to TRBJ2-1; no reliable D call. V shed 1 base and J shed 6 bases, with 11 bases lying between them. This CDR3 is built from 14 residues. Germline-derived CDR1 and CDR2 are SGHRS and YFSETQ. This CDR3 reads CASSLFDRLNEQFF. The DNA of the CDR3 is TGCGCCAGCAGCTTGTTTGACCGCCTCAATGAGCAGTTCTTC. Together with reference TRBV5-1 and TRBJ2-1, the CDR3 gives the full variable domain: KAGVTQTPRYLIKTRGQQVTLSCSPISGHRSVSWYQQTPGQGLQFLFEYFSETQRNKGNFPGRFSGRQFSNSRSEMNVSTLELGDSALYLCASSLFDRLNEQFFGPGTRLTVL.

V gene TRBV5-4 combines with J gene TRBJ2-2; 7 bases agree with TRBD1. From germline, CDR1 is SGHNT and CDR2 YYREEE (reference sequence). The V gene end was trimmed by 2 bases and the J gene end by 4 bases; junction bases not matched to a gene: 2. The CDR3 loop spans 14 amino acids. CDR3 in DNA: TGTGCCAGCAGCTTTGCAGGGGGCACCGGGGAGCTGTTTTTT. This encodes CASSFAGGTGELFF.

The chain combines TRBV6-5 with TRBJ1-2, with 9 bases fitting TRBD1. Germline assignment: CDR1 MNHEY and CDR2 SVGAGI. The length of the CDR3 is 16 residues. V lost 4 bases to trimming and J lost 6 bases; unmatched junction nucleotides: 12. The CDR3 sequence is CASSSFGGTGTHGYTF. In nucleotides, the CDR3 is TGTGCCAGCAGTTCTTTCGGTGGGACAGGGACCCATGGCTACACCTTC.

The J gene is TRBJ2-3, the V gene TRBV5-4, with 9 nucleotides matching TRBD1. The V gene's germline CDR1 is SGHNT and CDR2 YYREEE (reference sequence). CDR3 length equals 13 residues. The junction had 3 bases not matched to a gene; V was cut back by 7 bases and J by 3 bases. The CDR3 loop reads CASGQGITDTQYF. The CDR3 DNA reads as TGTGCCAGCGGACAGGGGATTACAGATACGCAGTATTTT.

This clonotype was counted ten times or more. The rearrangement links TRBV6-2 or TRBV6-3 to TRBJ2-1, with D unresolved. This CDR3 spans 13 amino acids. V was cut by 0 bases and J by 7 bases, with 7 bases left in between. CDR1 and CDR2 (germline): MNHEY, SVGEGT. The CDR3 DNA follows: TGTGCCAGCAGTTACTCGACGGCGAATGAGCAGTTCTTC. Translation gives CASSYSTANEQFF.

This clonotype was recorded a few times. The chain is built from TRBV7-6 and TRBJ2-7; 7 nucleotides match TRBD1. The V segment lost 0 bases and the J segment 3 bases; nucleotides outside the gene matches: 11. This CDR3 has 17 amino acids. Per germline, CDR1 SGHVS and CDR2 FNYEAQ. CDR3 in amino acids: CASSLAHDRVGDYEQYF. The CDR3, as DNA: TGTGCCAGCAGCTTAGCTCACGACAGGGTGGGGGACTACGAGCAGTACTTC. Variable domain in full (rest from reference TRBV7-6 and TRBJ2-7): GAGVSQSPRYKVTKRGQDVALRCDPISGHVSLYWYRQALGQGPEFLTYFNYEAQQDKSGLPNDRFSAERPEGSISTLTIQRTEQRDSAMYRCASSLAHDRVGDYEQYFGPGTRLTVT.